This T cell receptor beta chain was observed in a study of cytomegalovirus exposure and HLA in healthy donors. On this clone itself: Its antigen is undetermined.

Study conclusions and caveats: A few V segments could not be told apart, such as TRBV6-2 and TRBV6-3, and were left out. A later analysis linked a missense DCLRE1C variant to TCR beta V- and J-gene trimming.

PCR involved 60 Vbeta and 13 Jbeta primers. Repertoires were generated with immunoSEQ multiplex PCR, while TCRdb's copy carries only in-frame clones and drops some. The table includes approximately 190,000 clones, over 75% detected once. The germline CDR1 and CDR2 sequences are LGHNA and YSLEER. The V end was cut by 3 bases, the J end by 0 bases, with 22 bases between. CDR3 length: 19 residues. V and J are TRBV4-3 and TRBJ2-3; tentative D call: TRBD2 (5 bases). The TCR originated in a man between 45 and 60 years old in good health and CMV-seronegative. Material: PBMCs. The CDR3 DNA sequence: TGCGCCAGCAGCCACAGCGATGTCGGAGGCCCATCTAGCACAGATACGCAGTATTTT. Protein product: CASSHSDVGGPSSTDTQYF.